This T cell receptor (beta chain) was recovered during a study of T cell repertoires in cytomegalovirus infection. About the study: CMV epitopes used comprised recently identified HLA-C-restricted ones and well-studied HLA-B-restricted ones. Carrying CMV and the relevant HLA type showed in public TCR beta signatures. Overall study findings and caveats: Ex vivo, HLA-C-restricted CMV-specific TCR beta clonotypes prevailed over the rest of the response. Cumulative public TCR beta family frequency identified CMV carriers with the relevant HLA.

As to this clonotype: Its target is not known. With a much larger clone just one base away, this may be a read error.

TCRdb analysed the reads with MiXCR anew, one entry per CDR3 protein. Among 230,000 or so distinct CDR3 sequences, roughly two fifths were seen once, and the ten largest hold approximately 60%. The origin of this receptor is a human donor in good health (CMV status not recorded). Some clones in this sample may be carry-over from other donors' samples. The sample consisted of CD8+ T cells from cultured PBMCs, taken from culture after CMV antigen stimulation.

As DNA, the CDR3 is TGTGCCAGCAGCTCGACAGGGGGCTACGAGCAGTACTTC. Amino acids: CASSSTGGYEQYF. This chain links TRBV5-4 with TRBJ2-7; 9 bases fit TRBD1. Trimming took 3 bases from V and 3 from J; bases not matched to a gene: 1. Germline V gene sequence: CDR1 SGHNT, CDR2 YYREEE (reference sequence). The CDR3 has 13 amino acids.